This TCR beta chain was sequenced during a study of cytotoxic CD8 clonotypes in ibrutinib-treated CLL. CDR3 length: 13 residues. Trimming cost V 3 bases and J 1 base, with 9 bases left between them. The V gene's germline CDR1 is SQVTM and CDR2 ANQGSEA. With respect to this clone: What it binds is not known.

General study results and limits: Relative to age-matched healthy donors, clonality at baseline was higher, and it tracked circulating CD8+ T-cell counts. Whereas clonality rose at ibrutinib response, it declined toward baseline at progression. Clonotypes that were public were uncommon, and they contracted or stayed stable on treatment.

Clones were sequenced by immunoSEQ multiplex PCR, and TCRdb holds only the in-frame ones, with some missing. The sample shows some 160,000 clones, over 65% of them seen only once. The sequence was obtained from a human donor with chronic lymphocytic leukemia. The starting material was PBMCs, obtained after 12 months of ibrutinib treatment. The genes are TRBV29-1 and TRBJ1-2; D is unclear. The CDR3 nucleotides are TGCAGCGTTGATTTGGCACTTAACTATGGCTACACCTTC. This sequence encodes CSVDLALNYGYTF.